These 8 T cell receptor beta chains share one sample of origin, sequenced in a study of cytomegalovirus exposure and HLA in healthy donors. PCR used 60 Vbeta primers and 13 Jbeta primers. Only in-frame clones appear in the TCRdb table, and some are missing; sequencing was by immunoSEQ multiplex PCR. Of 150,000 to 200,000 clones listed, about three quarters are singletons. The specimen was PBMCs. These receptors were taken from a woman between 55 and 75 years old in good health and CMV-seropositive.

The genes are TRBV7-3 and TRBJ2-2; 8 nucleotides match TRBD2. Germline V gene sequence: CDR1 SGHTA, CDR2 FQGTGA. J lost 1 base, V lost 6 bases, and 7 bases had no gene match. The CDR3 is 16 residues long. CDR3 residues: CASRIGTSRNTGELFF. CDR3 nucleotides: TGTGCCAGCAGAATAGGGACTAGTCGGAACACCGGGGAGCTGTTTTTT.

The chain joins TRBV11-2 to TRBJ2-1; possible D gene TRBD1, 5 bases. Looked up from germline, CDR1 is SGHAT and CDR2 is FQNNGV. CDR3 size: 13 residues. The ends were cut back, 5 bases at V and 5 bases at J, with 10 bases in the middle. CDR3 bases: TGTGCCAGCAGCCGAGACAGTAACAATGAGCAGTTCTTC. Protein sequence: CASSRDSNNEQFF.

The CDR3 bases are TGCGCCAGCAGACAAACCTTACTAGCGGGAGTGGACAATGAGCAGTTCTTC. It specifies CASRQTLLAGVDNEQFF. The chain has TRBV4-1 and TRBJ2-1, with 11 bases identical to TRBD2. This CDR3 comprises 17 residues. Germline V lookup: CDR1 MGHRA, CDR2 YSYEKL. Trimming cost V 6 bases and J 5 bases; bases outside gene matches: 12.

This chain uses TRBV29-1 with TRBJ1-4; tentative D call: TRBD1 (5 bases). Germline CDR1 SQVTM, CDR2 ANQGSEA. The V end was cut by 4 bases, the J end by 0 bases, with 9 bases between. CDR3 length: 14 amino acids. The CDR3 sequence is CSVVGGATNEKLFF. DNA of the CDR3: TGCAGCGTTGTTGGGGGGGCAACTAATGAAAAACTGTTTTTT.

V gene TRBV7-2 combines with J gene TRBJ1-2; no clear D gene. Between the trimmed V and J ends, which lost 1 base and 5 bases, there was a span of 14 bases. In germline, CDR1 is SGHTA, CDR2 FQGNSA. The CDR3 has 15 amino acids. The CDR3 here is CASSLVGEEGYGYTF. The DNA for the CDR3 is TGTGCCAGCAGCTTAGTCGGGGAGGAAGGGTATGGCTACACCTTC.

CDR3 residues: CASRPDRGNTEAFF. The CDR3 region has the DNA TGTGCCAGCAGGCCAGACAGGGGGAACACTGAAGCTTTCTTT. This chain links TRBV9 with TRBJ1-1, with TRBD1 matching 8 bases. Losses at the gene ends were 5 bases for V and 1 base for J; bases not matched to a gene: 4. CDR1 and CDR2 (germline): SGDLS, YYNGEE. This CDR3 comprises 14 residues.

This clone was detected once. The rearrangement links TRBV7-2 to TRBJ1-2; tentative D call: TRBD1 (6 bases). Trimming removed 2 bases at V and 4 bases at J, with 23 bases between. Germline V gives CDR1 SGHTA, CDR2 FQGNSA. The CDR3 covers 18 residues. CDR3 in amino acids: CASSLFAPGGSGSYGYTF. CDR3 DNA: TGTGCCAGCAGCTTATTCGCCCCTGGGGGCTCGGGGAGCTATGGCTACACCTTC.

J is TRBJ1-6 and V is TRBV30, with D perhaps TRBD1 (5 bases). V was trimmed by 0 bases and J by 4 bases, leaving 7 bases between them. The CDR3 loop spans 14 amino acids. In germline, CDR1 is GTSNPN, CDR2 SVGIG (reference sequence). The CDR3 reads CAWSVQGYNSPLHF. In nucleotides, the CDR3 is TGTGCCTGGAGTGTTCAGGGATATAATTCACCCCTCCACTTT.